Listed below are T cell receptor beta chains from one sample, sequenced in a study of blood T cell repertoires in COVID-19. Some clones are missing from TCRdb's copy, which holds only in-frame ones; the method was immunoSEQ multiplex PCR. The profile shows just over 300,000 clones, about 89% of them singletons. The sample consisted of PBMCs or T cells enriched from blood (not recorded which). The receptors shown here come from a woman aged 40 to 55 who had recovered from COVID-19. Both conserved end residues are part of each CDR3. D genes are given only for firm matches. Size is stated for part of the rows, as once, few or many counts, or as a class when the clone is expanded.

clone_size	v_call	d_call	j_call	cdr3_length	cdr3_nt	cdr3_aa
NA	TRBV4-3	NA	TRBJ2-7	15	TGCGCCAGCAGCCAAGATACCGGGGGAGGCTACGAGCAGTACTTC	CASSQDTGGGYEQYF
NA	TRBV28	TRBD1	TRBJ1-2	17	TGTGCCAGCACCCCAATATCAAGCGACAGGGAAGACTATGGCTACACCTTC	CASTPISSDREDYGYTF
NA	TRBV10-3	TRBD1	TRBJ1-2	16	TGTGCCATCACCGAGTTACCGACAGGGGCTAACTATGGCTACACCTTC	CAITELPTGANYGYTF
NA	TRBV25-1	TRBD2	TRBJ2-2	15	TGTGCCAGCAGTAGTAGCGGGAGGGGAACCGGGGAGCTGTTTTTT	CASSSSGRGTGELFF
NA	TRBV24-1	TRBD1	TRBJ2-2	17	TGTGCCACCAGTGATACTTCCGGGACAGGGCCCACCGGGGAGCTGTTTTTT	CATSDTSGTGPTGELFF
NA	TRBV5-1	NA	TRBJ2-2	16	TGCGCCAGCAGAATCAGGCCCGACGACCACACCGGGGAGCTGTTTTTT	CASRIRPDDHTGELFF
NA	TRBV7-3	TRBD1	TRBJ1-2	15	TGTGCCAGCAGCACAACGGGGACAGGGATCTATGGCTACACCTTC	CASSTTGTGIYGYTF
NA	TRBV7-9	NA	TRBJ1-1	16	TGTGCCAGCAGCTTGATCGGACAGCTTGTGAACACTGAAGCTTTCTTT	CASSLIGQLVNTEAFF
once	TRBV19	TRBD2	TRBJ2-5	14	TGTGCCAGTAGTATGTGGAGCGGGGCAGAGACCCAGTACTTC	CASSMWSGAETQYF
NA	TRBV7-3	TRBD1	TRBJ1-1	14	TGTGCCAGCAGCTGGACAGGGGAGAGCACTGAAGCTTTCTTT	CASSWTGESTEAFF
few	TRBV5-6	TRBD1	TRBJ2-7	14	TGTGCCAGCAGCGAGACGGGACAGGGATTCGAGCAGTACTTC	CASSETGQGFEQYF
NA	TRBV24-1	TRBD1	TRBJ2-7	15	TGTGCCACCAGCCATCCTGAGACAGGGGTCGACGAGCAGTACTTC	CATSHPETGVDEQYF
NA	TRBV2	NA	TRBJ2-2	17	TGTGCCAGCAGTGAAAATCGGCAGGGCGTAAACACCGGGGAGCTGTTTTTT	CASSENRQGVNTGELFF
NA	TRBV29-1	NA	TRBJ1-2	13	TGCAGCGTTCCGGGGATAGAGGACTATGGCTACACCTTC	CSVPGIEDYGYTF
NA	TRBV11-3	TRBD1	TRBJ1-2	13	TGTGCCAGCAGCTTAGAAGGGGGCCGCGGCTACACCTTC	CASSLEGGRGYTF
NA	TRBV4-3	TRBD1	TRBJ1-6	15	TGCGCCAGCAGCCAGGGGACAGCCGTAAATTCACCCCTCCACTTT	CASSQGTAVNSPLHF
NA	TRBV5-1	NA	TRBJ1-1	14	TGCGCCAGCAGAGAGGGGGGGCCCGGCACTGAAGCTTTCTTT	CASREGGPGTEAFF
NA	TRBV10-3	TRBD1	TRBJ1-1	14	TGTGCCATCAGTGAGTCGAGGGGGCAAGGTGAAGCTTTCTTT	CAISESRGQGEAFF
NA	TRBV21-1	NA	TRBJ1-2	17	TGTGCCAGCAGCAAAGGTCGGGTTGGGGGGTTATGTGATGGCTACACCTTC	CASSKGRVGGLCDGYTF
NA	TRBV24-1	NA	TRBJ2-3	14	TGTGCCACCAGGAGGACACTGGAGGGAGATACGCAGTATTTT	CATRRTLEGDTQYF
NA	TRBV5-5	TRBD1	TRBJ1-1	14	TGTGCCAGCAGCTCCCGGGACAGGGCCCCTGAAGCTTTCTTT	CASSSRDRAPEAFF
NA	TRBV5-1	NA	TRBJ1-2	18	TGCGCCAGCAGCTTGGGGCCCTCTAGTGGTGTCTCAAATTATGGCTACACCTTC	CASSLGPSSGVSNYGYTF
NA	TRBV28	NA	TRBJ2-1	15	TGTGCCAGCAGTTTCGGACAGTTCACCTACAATGAGCAGTTCTTC	CASSFGQFTYNEQFF
NA	TRBV4-2	TRBD1	TRBJ1-4	16	TGTGCCAGCAGTCCAGCATCGGGACAGGGGAATGAAAAACTGTTTTTT	CASSPASGQGNEKLFF
NA	TRBV28	NA	TRBJ1-2	14	TGTGCCAGCAGTTCCGGGACACCTCGACCGGGCTACACCTTC	CASSSGTPRPGYTF
NA	TRBV29-1	NA	TRBJ1-1	14	TGCAGCGTTGAAGTTAGGCGGGGGAACACTGAAGCTTTCTTT	CSVEVRRGNTEAFF
NA	TRBV11-3	TRBD2	TRBJ2-1	16	TGTGCCAGCAGCTTAGTTTTAGCGGGAGGGGGCAATGAGCAGTTCTTC	CASSLVLAGGGNEQFF
NA	TRBV2	NA	TRBJ2-5	16	TGTGCCAGCAGTGAAGGGACAGCCTTTTACCAAGAGACCCAGTACTTC	CASSEGTAFYQETQYF
NA	TRBV4-3	NA	TRBJ2-2	19	TGCGCCAGCAGCCAAGAGGGTTTCTTGACAGGATCCAACACCGGGGAGCTGTTTTTT	CASSQEGFLTGSNTGELFF
NA	TRBV20-1	NA	TRBJ1-1	11	TGCAGTGCTTACGACAATCCTGAAGCTTTCTTT	CSAYDNPEAFF
NA	TRBV7-2	TRBD1	TRBJ1-5	13	TGTGCCAGCAGCGCACAGGGGATCCAGCCCCAGCATTTT	CASSAQGIQPQHF
NA	TRBV30	NA	TRBJ1-4	15	TGTGCCTGGAGTGTCGGTCAGGCGTTGGGTGAAAAACTGTTTTTT	CAWSVGQALGEKLFF
NA	TRBV14	NA	TRBJ1-2	15	TGTGCCAGCAGCCAAGTAGGGGCTGGCCACTATGGCTACACCTTC	CASSQVGAGHYGYTF
NA	TRBV6-5	TRBD1	TRBJ2-1	15	TGTGCCAGCAGTTACAGGGACAGAGCCTACAATGAGCAGTTCTTC	CASSYRDRAYNEQFF
NA	TRBV15	TRBD1	TRBJ2-7	15	TGTGCCACCAGCAGAGATCTCTGGGACAGCTACGAGCAGTACTTC	CATSRDLWDSYEQYF
NA	TRBV18	NA	TRBJ2-4	13	TGTGCCAGCTCCACAGGGACCCAAAACATTCAGTACTTC	CASSTGTQNIQYF
NA	TRBV28	NA	TRBJ1-1	11	TGTGCCAGCAGTTGGCAGGGAGGAGCTTTCTTT	CASSWQGGAFF
NA	TRBV3-1/TRBV3-2	TRBD2	TRBJ2-1	13	TGTGCCAGCAGCCCAGCGGGGTACGGTGAGCAGTTCTTC	CASSPAGYGEQFF
few	TRBV6-5	TRBD2	TRBJ2-7	14	TGTGCCAGCAGCTCCCTAGCGGTCCCCTACGAGCAGTACTTC	CASSSLAVPYEQYF
NA	TRBV9	NA	TRBJ2-2	16	TGTGCCAGCAGCGTATCAGGGATTCAAGACACCGGGGAGCTGTTTTTT	CASSVSGIQDTGELFF
few	TRBV5-5	TRBD1	TRBJ1-1	15	TGTGCCAGCAGCTCGCCAGGGGGCGTGAGGACTGAAGCTTTCTTT	CASSSPGGVRTEAFF